What follows are 10 T cell receptor beta chains derived from one specimen sequenced in a study of shared clonotypes between healthy human individuals. The method was immunoSEQ multiplex PCR; TCRdb's version includes in-frame clones alone and lacks a portion of them. The data contain millions of clones, just over 90% of them singletons. The material sequenced was naive CD4+ T cells from PBMCs. Regarding subset: CD45RA+ positively selected. Every receptor here comes from a man aged 18 to 30 in good health. Some clones in this sample may be carry-over from other donors' samples.

The rearrangement joins TRBV5-1 to TRBJ2-1, with TRBD1 matching 9 bases. With 0 bases clipped from V and 8 bases from J, the junction kept 6 bases outside the gene matches. Germline V lookup: CDR1 SGHRS, CDR2 YFSETQ. The CDR3 length is 15 residues. The CDR3 DNA sequence: TGCGCCAGCAGCTTGGGGGACAGGGCATTTCATGAGCAGTTCTTC. This translates into CASSLGDRAFHEQFF.

This clone has just one count. The chain employs TRBV28 and TRBJ1-6; D is possibly TRBD1 (5 bases). The V and J ends lost 6 bases and 9 bases respectively, with 6 bases between them. CDR3 length equals 11 residues. Germline CDR1 MDHEN, CDR2 SYDVKM. For the CDR3, the DNA is TGTGCCAGCAGAGACAGTTCACCCCTCCACTTT. Its protein product is CASRDSSPLHF.

This sequence joins TRBV11-1 and TRBJ2-5; the D is unclear. The J call is uncertain, as TRBJ2-7 better fits the DNA end. Germline assignment: CDR1 SGHAT and CDR2 FQDESV (reference sequence). The CDR3 contains 11 residues. Written as DNA, the CDR3 is TGTGCCAGCAGCTTAAGCCACGAGCAGTACTTC. As protein: CASSLSHEQYF.

V and J are TRBV7-6 and TRBJ2-1; TRBD2 might be the D (5 bases). The length of the CDR3 is 13 residues. V was shortened by 5 bases and J by 7 bases, with 12 bases between the two germline ends. Germline CDR1 SGHVS, CDR2 FNYEAQ. The CDR3 is CASSRYRGNEQFF. The DNA of the CDR3 is TGTGCCAGCAGCCGATACCGGGGTAATGAGCAGTTCTTC.

The table lists this clone with a count of one. The V and J genes are TRBV7-2 and TRBJ2-7, with D maybe TRBD2 (6 bases). V dropped 6 bases and J dropped 0 bases, with 15 bases sitting between them. From germline, CDR1 is SGHTA and CDR2 FQGNSA. There are 15 residues in the CDR3. The CDR3: CASRGGIRDSYEQYF. DNA of the CDR3: TGTGCCAGCAGAGGCGGGATCCGAGACTCCTACGAGCAGTACTTC. The full variable domain, in which reference TRBV7-2 and TRBJ2-7 provide the parts outside the CDR3, is GAGVSQSPSNKVTEKGKDVELRCDPISGHTALYWYRQSLGQGLEFLIYFQGNSAPDKSGLPSDRFSAERTGGSVSTLTIQRTQQEDSAVYLCASRGGIRDSYEQYFGPGTRLTVT.

This clone was seen only a few times. The rearrangement joins TRBV4-1 to TRBJ1-5, with D perhaps TRBD1 (6 bases). CDR3 size: 15 residues. V shed 3 bases and J shed 7 bases, with 16 bases lying between them. Germline-derived CDR1 and CDR2 are MGHRA and YSYEKL. CDR3 in DNA: TGCGCCAGCAGCCATGAGGGGGGAAGAGAACAGCCCCAGCATTTT. It specifies CASSHEGGREQPQHF.

This chain joins TRBV5-1 and TRBJ2-5, with 10 bases aligning to TRBD2. The germline CDR1 and CDR2 sequences are SGHRS and YFSETQ. V shed 1 base and J 5 bases; nucleotides not matched to a gene: 8. This CDR3 region has 16 residues. CDR3 amino acids: CASSLPSGRASETQYF. DNA of the CDR3: TGCGCCAGCAGCTTGCCAAGCGGGAGGGCCTCGGAGACCCAGTACTTC.

This chain links TRBV7-2 with TRBJ2-3, with 13 bases lining up with TRBD2. The ends lost 4 bases at V and 6 bases at J; junction bases unmatched: 4. This CDR3 comprises 15 residues. Per the germline V gene, CDR1 is SGHTA and CDR2 is FQGNSA. The CDR3 region has the DNA TGTGCCAGCAGCTCTGGACTAGCGGGAGAGGATACGCAGTATTTT. Amino acid sequence: CASSSGLAGEDTQYF.

The chain joins TRBV27 to TRBJ2-3; 8 nucleotides match TRBD2. Germline CDR1 is MNHEY and CDR2 is SMNVEV (reference sequence). Losses at the gene ends were 3 bases for V and 4 bases for J; bases not matched to a gene: 12. The CDR3 is 17 amino acids. For the CDR3, the DNA is TGTGCCAGCAGTTTTTTCGGGAGGGCCCGGGGCGCAGATACGCAGTATTTT. Protein product: CASSFFGRARGADTQYF.

A remark on this clone: Other DNA sequences in this sample translate to the same CDR3. The chain uses TRBV5-1 and TRBJ1-1; D remains ambiguous. This CDR3 region has 14 residues. The ends were cut back, 0 bases at V and 3 bases at J, with 9 bases in the middle. Per germline, CDR1 SGHRS and CDR2 YFSETQ. The chain's CDR3 is CASSLGGGDTEAFF. CDR3 coding DNA: TGCGCCAGCAGCTTGGGCGGTGGGGACACTGAAGCTTTCTTT. Combining the CDR3 with reference TRBV5-1 and TRBJ1-1 gives the whole variable domain KAGVTQTPRYLIKTRGQQVTLSCSPISGHRSVSWYQQTPGQGLQFLFEYFSETQRNKGNFPGRFSGRQFSNSRSEMNVSTLELGDSALYLCASSLGGGDTEAFFGQGTRLTVV.